The entry that follows covers one TCR beta chain sequence. The length of the CDR3 is 14 residues. The germline CDR1 and CDR2 sequences are DFQATT and SNEGSKA (reference sequence). The record originates from a study of CDR3 diversity in severe acne. A single record per CDR3 protein comes from TCRdb applying MiXCR to the PCR reads. The sample holds 97,000 or so distinct CDR3 sequences, roughly half seen once. The chain couples TRBV20-1 to TRBJ2-7; TRBD2 might be the D (6 bases). Material: blood. This TCR was sampled from a male donor with acne. CDR3 sequence reads: CSSRTDYSSYEQYF. CDR3 nucleotides: TGCAGCTCCCGGACGGACTATAGCTCCTACGAGCAGTACTTC.